Each of the 21 T cell receptor beta chains below was sequenced from the same sample in a study of cytomegalovirus exposure and HLA in healthy donors. Using immunoSEQ multiplex PCR, the repertoire was profiled, and TCRdb retains in-frame clones only, with some absent. The data contain about 88,000 clones, approximately 88% of them singletons. The material sequenced was PBMCs. These TCRs come from a young woman in good health and CMV-seropositive.

This clone has only one observation. The V call is TRBV28, the J call TRBJ1-6; a weak D match, TRBD1 (6 bases). Trimming removed 0 bases from V and 8 bases from J, with 11 bases in between. Germline loops: CDR1 MDHEN, CDR2 SYDVKM. There are 15 residues in the CDR3. Here the CDR3 reads CASSLWLGADSPLHF. DNA for the CDR3: TGTGCCAGCAGTTTATGGCTGGGGGCGGATTCACCCCTCCACTTT. The full variable domain, its missing parts supplied by reference TRBV28 and TRBJ1-6, is DVKVTQSSRYLVKRTGEKVFLECVQDMDHENMFWYRQDPGLGLRLIYFSYDVKMKEKGDIPEGYSVSREKKERFSLILESASTNQTSMYLCASSLWLGADSPLHFGNGTRLTVT.

The genes are TRBV2 and TRBJ2-4; 10 bases match TRBD2. V lost 7 bases to trimming and J lost 0 bases; unmatched junction nucleotides: 6. CDR1 is SNHLY and CDR2 is FYNNEI in the germline V gene. The CDR3 has 16 residues. CDR3: CASTSGGLLAKNIQYF. The CDR3 DNA reads as TGTGCCAGCACTAGCGGGGGACTACTAGCCAAAAACATTCAGTACTTC.

V usage is TRBV7-9 and J usage is TRBJ2-7; D is unclear. The CDR3 consists of 15 residues. The germline V gene encodes CDR1 SEHNR and CDR2 FQNEAQ (reference sequence). V shed 5 bases and J shed 2 bases, with 16 bases lying between them. As DNA, the CDR3 is TGTGCCAGCAGCCCTCTGGGCCCGGAACCCTACGAGCAGTACTTC. Protein: CASSPLGPEPYEQYF. Together with reference TRBV7-9 and TRBJ2-7, the CDR3 gives the full variable domain: DTGVSQNPRHKITKRGQNVTFRCDPISEHNRLYWYRQTLGQGPEFLTYFQNEAQLEKSRLLSDRFSAERPKGSFSTLEIQRTEQGDSAMYLCASSPLGPEPYEQYFGPGTRLTVT.

The chain recombines TRBV13 with TRBJ2-7; 9 bases line up with TRBD2. V lost 3 bases to trimming and J lost 4 bases; unmatched junction nucleotides: 7. The CDR3 has 15 residues. Germline V gene lookup returns CDR1 PRHDT and CDR2 FYEKMQ (reference sequence). The CDR3 bases are TGTGCCAGCAGCTTTCCCGGGACTAGCCGATACGAGCAGTACTTC. This gives the protein CASSFPGTSRYEQYF.

The V and J genes are TRBV28 and TRBJ1-6; 8 positions match TRBD1. Per the germline V gene, CDR1 is MDHEN and CDR2 is SYDVKM. V lost 6 bases to trimming and J lost 7 bases; unmatched junction nucleotides: 8. The CDR3 has 15 residues. CDR3 nucleotide sequence: TGTGCCAGCAGAGCTAACAGGGGGGAAAATTCACCCCTCCACTTT. As protein: CASRANRGENSPLHF.

This clone appeared a few times. This chain uses TRBV27 with TRBJ1-6, with 10 nucleotides matching TRBD1. Germline V gene sequence: CDR1 MNHEY, CDR2 SMNVEV (reference sequence). This CDR3 has 14 amino acids. The V gene end was trimmed by 6 bases and the J gene end by 9 bases; junction bases not matched to a gene: 5. The CDR3: CASSPGTGASPLHF. The CDR3 coding sequence is TGTGCCAGCAGCCCCGGGACAGGGGCTTCACCCCTCCACTTT.

The chain links TRBV25-1 to TRBJ1-3; no clear D. Germline CDR1 reads MGHDK; CDR2 reads SYGVNS. V lost 8 bases and J 2 bases, leaving 10 bases between the germline ends. The CDR3 consists of 13 residues. The DNA for the CDR3 is TGTGCCAGCGCGGCCGCCGCTGGAAACACCATATATTTT. Protein: CASAAAAGNTIYF.

The V call is TRBV28, the J call TRBJ2-6; 9 bases agree with TRBD1. The CDR3 totals 15 residues. CDR1 is MDHEN, CDR2 SYDVKM, per germline. V lost 6 bases, J lost 4 bases, and 4 bases stayed unmatched. CDR3 residues: CASRGQGAGANVLTF. The CDR3 DNA sequence: TGTGCCAGCAGGGGACAGGGAGCGGGGGCCAACGTCCTGACTTTC. Variable domain in full (rest from reference TRBV28 and TRBJ2-6): DVKVTQSSRYLVKRTGEKVFLECVQDMDHENMFWYRQDPGLGLRLIYFSYDVKMKEKGDIPEGYSVSREKKERFSLILESASTNQTSMYLCASRGQGAGANVLTFGAGSRLTVL.

This sequence joins TRBV29-1 and TRBJ2-1; D is ambiguous. Germline V gene lookup returns CDR1 SQVTM and CDR2 ANQGSEA. The CDR3 loop spans 15 amino acids. V was clipped by 0 bases and J by 0 bases, with 9 bases between them. The CDR3 reads CSVEDAYGSYNEQFF. The CDR3 DNA is TGCAGCGTTGAAGACGCTTACGGCTCCTACAATGAGCAGTTCTTC.

The table lists this clone with a count of one. This chain links TRBV7-9 with TRBJ1-4; weak D call: TRBD1 (6 bases). Deletions cut 2 bases from V and 3 bases from J, with 10 bases between. Looked up from germline, CDR1 is SEHNR and CDR2 is FQNEAQ (reference sequence). The CDR3 totals 15 residues. The CDR3 reads CASSLQGWANEKLFF. DNA of the CDR3: TGTGCCAGCAGCTTACAGGGGTGGGCTAATGAAAAACTGTTTTTT.

This clone was counted once. The rearrangement links TRBV4-3 to TRBJ1-6, with D possibly TRBD1 on 6 matching bases. The CDR3 is 16 amino acids. Germline assignment: CDR1 LGHNA and CDR2 YSLEER. V gave up 3 bases and J gave up 2 bases, with 11 bases separating them. This CDR3 reads CASSQTQGPYNSPLHF. The CDR3 DNA reads as TGCGCCAGCAGCCAGACACAGGGCCCCTATAATTCACCCCTCCACTTT.

V usage is TRBV28 and J usage is TRBJ2-3; possible D gene TRBD1, 6 bases. This CDR3 region has 15 residues. Trimming left V 2 bases short and J 2 bases short, with 11 bases between. Germline V gene data show CDR1 as MDHEN and CDR2 as SYDVKM. This CDR3 is CASSLRTDVTDTQYF. The CDR3 DNA reads as TGTGCCAGCAGTTTAAGGACAGACGTCACAGATACGCAGTATTTT.

This chain joins TRBV6-5 and TRBJ2-6, with a weak D call TRBD2 (5 bases). The V gene lost 1 base and the J gene lost 4 bases, with 11 bases spanning the gap. This CDR3 has 16 amino acids. Germline V gene lookup returns CDR1 MNHEY and CDR2 SVGAGI. CDR3 sequence reads: CASSYFEGSGANVLTF. The CDR3 region has the DNA TGTGCCAGCAGTTACTTTGAGGGTTCAGGGGCCAACGTCCTGACTTTC.

This chain links TRBV10-3 with TRBJ1-2, with 10 bases lining up with TRBD1. Germline CDR1 ENHRY, CDR2 SYGVKD. V gave up 4 bases and J gave up 8 bases; unmatched junction bases: 10. CDR3 length: 15 residues. The CDR3 region has the DNA TGTGCCATCAGTGCGGCCTTAGGGACAGGGGTCGGCTACACCTTC. Translating gives CAISAALGTGVGYTF.

The chain employs TRBV11-2 and TRBJ2-7; 8 bases map to TRBD1. CDR3 length equals 15 residues. Germline V gene data show CDR1 as SGHAT and CDR2 as FQNNGV. J was trimmed by 2 bases and V by 1 base; bases with no gene match: 4. The DNA of the CDR3 is TGTGCCAGCAGCTTAGTAGGGACAGGAGCCTACGAGCAGTACTTC. This translates into CASSLVGTGAYEQYF.

This rearrangement joins TRBV6-1 to TRBJ2-3; TRBD2 aligns across 8 bases. The CDR3 consists of 17 residues. Germline CDR1 and CDR2: MNHNS and SASEGT. Unmatched junction bases numbered 9, after V lost 2 bases and J lost 2 bases. The CDR3 loop reads CASSENGGGPPTDTQYF. The CDR3 DNA is TGTGCCAGCAGTGAAAATGGCGGGGGGCCGCCCACAGATACGCAGTATTTT.

The chain carries TRBV7-2 and TRBJ1-2; a possible D gene is TRBD1 (6 bases). The CDR3 is 15 amino acids. The germline gives CDR1 SGHTA, CDR2 FQGNSA. The ends were cut back, 1 base at V and 4 bases at J, with 13 bases in the middle. CDR3 protein: CASSLGAGAFYGYTF. The DNA of the CDR3 is TGTGCCAGCAGCTTAGGGGCAGGGGCTTTCTATGGCTACACCTTC.

V gene TRBV4-2 combines with J gene TRBJ2-2; TRBD2 aligns across 10 bases. Unmatched junction bases numbered 9, after V lost 1 base and J lost 4 bases. Per the germline V gene, CDR1 is LGHNA and CDR2 is YNFKEQ. The CDR3 is 18 amino acids. In nucleotides, the CDR3 is TGTGCCAGCAGCCAAGGTCAGCGGGGGGGCCTGCGCACCGGGGAGCTGTTTTTT. Protein: CASSQGQRGGLRTGELFF.

Comment on this clone: Other nucleotide sequences from this sample produce the same CDR3. The rearrangement joins TRBV7-9 to TRBJ2-1; maybe TRBD1 (5 bases). Germline CDR1 reads SEHNR; CDR2 reads FQNEAQ (reference sequence). There are 13 residues in the CDR3. Deletions cut 1 base from V and 6 bases from J, with 7 bases between. CDR3 in amino acids: CASSLGQPNEQFF. CDR3 bases: TGTGCCAGCAGCTTAGGACAGCCCAATGAGCAGTTCTTC.

The chain combines TRBV7-9 with TRBJ2-2; 7 bases are shared with TRBD1. Trimming at V came to 5 bases and at J to 1 base, leaving 7 bases not matched to a gene. The germline V gene encodes CDR1 SEHNR and CDR2 FQNEAQ (reference sequence). The CDR3 length is 16 residues. The CDR3 region is CASSPPGQVNTGELFF. The CDR3 DNA is TGTGCCAGCAGCCCGCCCGGACAGGTGAACACCGGGGAGCTGTTTTTT. Using reference TRBV7-9 and TRBJ2-2 for the parts outside the CDR3, the full variable domain is DTGVSQNPRHKITKRGQNVTFRCDPISEHNRLYWYRQTLGQGPEFLTYFQNEAQLEKSRLLSDRFSAERPKGSFSTLEIQRTEQGDSAMYLCASSPPGQVNTGELFFGEGSRLTVL.

This rearrangement joins TRBV30 to TRBJ2-1, with 10 positions matching TRBD2. The CDR3 length is 16 residues. V lost 1 base and J lost 12; bases outside the gene matches: 15. Looked up from germline, CDR1 is GTSNPN and CDR2 is SVGIG (reference sequence). The CDR3 bases are TGTGCCTGGAGTGGTGGAGCGGGGGGGCCCGCGGGGGGGCAGTTCTTC. Translating gives CAWSGGAGGPAGGQFF.